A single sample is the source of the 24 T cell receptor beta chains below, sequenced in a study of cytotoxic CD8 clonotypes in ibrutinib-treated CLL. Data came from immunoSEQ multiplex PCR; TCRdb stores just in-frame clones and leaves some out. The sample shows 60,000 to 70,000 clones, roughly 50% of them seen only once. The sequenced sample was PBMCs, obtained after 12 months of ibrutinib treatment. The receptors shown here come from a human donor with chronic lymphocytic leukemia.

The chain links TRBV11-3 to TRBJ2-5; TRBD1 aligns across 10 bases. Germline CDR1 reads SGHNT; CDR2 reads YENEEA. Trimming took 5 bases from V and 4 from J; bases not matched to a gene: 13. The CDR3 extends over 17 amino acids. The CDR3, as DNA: TGTGCCAGCAGCCCGACAACCTGGACAGGGGGAGTAGAGACCCAGTACTTC. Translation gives CASSPTTWTGGVETQYF. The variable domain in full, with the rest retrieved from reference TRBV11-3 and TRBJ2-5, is EAGVVQSPRYKIIEKKQPVAFWCNPISGHNTLYWYLQNLGQGPELLIRYENEEAVDDSQLPKDRFSAERLKGVDSTLKIQPAELGDSAVYLCASSPTTWTGGVETQYFGPGTRLLVL.

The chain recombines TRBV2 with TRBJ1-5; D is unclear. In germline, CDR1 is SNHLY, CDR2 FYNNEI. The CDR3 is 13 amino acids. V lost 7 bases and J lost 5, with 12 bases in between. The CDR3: CASKRAEDQPQHF. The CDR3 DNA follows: TGTGCCAGCAAACGGGCAGAAGATCAGCCCCAGCATTTT.

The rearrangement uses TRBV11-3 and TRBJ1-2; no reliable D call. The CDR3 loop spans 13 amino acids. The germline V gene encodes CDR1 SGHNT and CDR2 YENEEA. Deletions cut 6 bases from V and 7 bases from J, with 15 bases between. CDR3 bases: TGTGCCAGCAGTGGACTCGATGCGAGTGGCTACACCTTC. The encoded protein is CASSGLDASGYTF.

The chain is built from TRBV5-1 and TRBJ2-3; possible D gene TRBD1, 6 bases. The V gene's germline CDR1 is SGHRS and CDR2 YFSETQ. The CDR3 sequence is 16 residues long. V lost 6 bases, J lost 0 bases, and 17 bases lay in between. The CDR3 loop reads CASMHLGQISTDTQYF. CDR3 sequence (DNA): TGCGCCAGCATGCACCTAGGACAGATAAGCACAGATACGCAGTATTTT.

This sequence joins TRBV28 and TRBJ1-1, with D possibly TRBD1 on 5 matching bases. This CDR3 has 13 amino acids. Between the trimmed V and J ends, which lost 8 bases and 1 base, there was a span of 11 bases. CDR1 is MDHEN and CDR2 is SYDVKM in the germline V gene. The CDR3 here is CASGGGRNTEAFF. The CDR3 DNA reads TGTGCCAGCGGGGGGGGTAGGAACACTGAAGCTTTCTTT.

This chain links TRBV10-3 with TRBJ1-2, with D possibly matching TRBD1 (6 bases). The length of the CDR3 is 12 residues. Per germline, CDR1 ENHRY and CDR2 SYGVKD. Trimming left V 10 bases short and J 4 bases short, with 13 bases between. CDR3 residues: CATTQGSYGYTF. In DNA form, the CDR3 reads TGTGCCACCACCCAGGGGTCCTATGGCTACACCTTC.

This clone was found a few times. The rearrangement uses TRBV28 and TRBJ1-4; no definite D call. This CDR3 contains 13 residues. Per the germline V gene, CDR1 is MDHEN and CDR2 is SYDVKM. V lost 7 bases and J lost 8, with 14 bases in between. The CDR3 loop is CASTRFGREKLFF. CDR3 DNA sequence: TGTGCCAGCACTAGGTTTGGTCGGGAAAAACTGTTTTTT.

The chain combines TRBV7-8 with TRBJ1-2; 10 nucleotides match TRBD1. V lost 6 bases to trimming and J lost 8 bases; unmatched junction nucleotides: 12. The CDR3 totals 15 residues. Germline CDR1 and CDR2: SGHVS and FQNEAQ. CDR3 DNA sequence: TGTGCCAGCAGTTCCCGGGACAGGGGTTTTGGGGGCTACACCTTC. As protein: CASSSRDRGFGGYTF. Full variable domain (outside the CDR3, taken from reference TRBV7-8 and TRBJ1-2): GAGVSQSPRYKVAKRGQDVALRCDPISGHVSLFWYQQALGQGPEFLTYFQNEAQLDKSGLPSDRFFAERPEGSVSTLKIQRTQQEDSAVYLCASSSRDRGFGGYTFGSGTRLTVV.

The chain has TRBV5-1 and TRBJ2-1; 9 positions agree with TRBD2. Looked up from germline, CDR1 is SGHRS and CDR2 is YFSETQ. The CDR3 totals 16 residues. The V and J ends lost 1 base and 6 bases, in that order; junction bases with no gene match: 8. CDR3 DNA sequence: TGCGCCAGCAGCTTGTCAGCGGGAGGATTCGGCAATGAGCAGTTCTTC. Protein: CASSLSAGGFGNEQFF. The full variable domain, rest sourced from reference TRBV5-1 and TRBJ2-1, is KAGVTQTPRYLIKTRGQQVTLSCSPISGHRSVSWYQQTPGQGLQFLFEYFSETQRNKGNFPGRFSGRQFSNSRSEMNVSTLELGDSALYLCASSLSAGGFGNEQFFGPGTRLTVL.

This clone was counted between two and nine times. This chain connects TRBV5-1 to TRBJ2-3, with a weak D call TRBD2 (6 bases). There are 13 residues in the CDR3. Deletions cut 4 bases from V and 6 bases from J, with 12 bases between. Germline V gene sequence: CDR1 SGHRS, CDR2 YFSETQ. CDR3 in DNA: TGCGCCAGCAGCACGTACAGCGGGGATACGCAGTATTTT. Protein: CASSTYSGDTQYF.

The CDR3 here is CASSYTREASEQFF. CDR3 nucleotide sequence: TGTGCCAGCAGTTACACCAGGGAGGCTAGTGAGCAGTTCTTC. The chain has TRBV6-5 and TRBJ2-1; a weak D match, TRBD2 (6 bases). The V end lost 2 bases, the J end lost 9 bases, and 14 bases lay between the germline ends. The germline V gene has CDR1 MNHEY and CDR2 SVGAGI. The CDR3 is 14 residues long.

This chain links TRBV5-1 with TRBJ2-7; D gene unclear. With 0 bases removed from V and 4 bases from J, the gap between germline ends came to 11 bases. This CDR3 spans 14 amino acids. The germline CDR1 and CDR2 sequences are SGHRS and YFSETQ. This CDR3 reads CASSLAPVKYEQYF. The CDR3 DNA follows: TGCGCCAGCAGCTTGGCCCCAGTCAAGTACGAGCAGTACTTC.

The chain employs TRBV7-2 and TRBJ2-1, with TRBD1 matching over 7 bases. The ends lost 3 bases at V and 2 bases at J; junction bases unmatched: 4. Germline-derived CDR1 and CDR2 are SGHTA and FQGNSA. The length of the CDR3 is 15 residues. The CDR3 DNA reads TGTGCCAGCAGCTTCGGACAGGCTACCTACAATGAGCAGTTCTTC. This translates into CASSFGQATYNEQFF.

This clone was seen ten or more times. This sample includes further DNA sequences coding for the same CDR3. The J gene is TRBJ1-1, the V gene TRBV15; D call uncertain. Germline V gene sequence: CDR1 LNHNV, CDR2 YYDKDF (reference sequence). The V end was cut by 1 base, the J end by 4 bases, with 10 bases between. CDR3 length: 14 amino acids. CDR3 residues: CATSRGTLTTEAFF. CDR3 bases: TGTGCCACCAGCAGAGGAACACTGACCACTGAAGCTTTCTTT. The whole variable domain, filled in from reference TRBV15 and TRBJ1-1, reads DAMVIQNPRYQVTQFGKPVTLSCSQTLNHNVMYWYQQKSSQAPKLLFHYYDKDFNNEADTPDNFQSRRPNTSFCFLDIRSPGLGDTAMYLCATSRGTLTTEAFFGQGTRLTVV.

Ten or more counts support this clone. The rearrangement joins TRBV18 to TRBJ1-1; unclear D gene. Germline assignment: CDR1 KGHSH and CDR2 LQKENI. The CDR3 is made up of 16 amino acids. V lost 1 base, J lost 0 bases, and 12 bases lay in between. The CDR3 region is CASSPRQLLMNTEAFF. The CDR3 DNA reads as TGTGCCAGCTCACCACGGCAGCTCCTCATGAACACTGAAGCTTTCTTT.

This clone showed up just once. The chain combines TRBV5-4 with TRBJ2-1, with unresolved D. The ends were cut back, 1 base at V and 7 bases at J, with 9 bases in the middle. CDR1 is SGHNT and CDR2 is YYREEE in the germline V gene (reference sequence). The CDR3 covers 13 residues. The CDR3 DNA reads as TGTGCCAGCAGCTTGCTTGTAGCAAATGAGCAGTTCTTC. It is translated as CASSLLVANEQFF.

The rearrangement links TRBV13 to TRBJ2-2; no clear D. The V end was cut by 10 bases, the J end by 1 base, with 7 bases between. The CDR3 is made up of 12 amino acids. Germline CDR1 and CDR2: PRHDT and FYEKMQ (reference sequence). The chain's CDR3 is CAILLNTGELFF. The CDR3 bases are TGTGCCATCCTCTTGAACACCGGGGAGCTGTTTTTT.

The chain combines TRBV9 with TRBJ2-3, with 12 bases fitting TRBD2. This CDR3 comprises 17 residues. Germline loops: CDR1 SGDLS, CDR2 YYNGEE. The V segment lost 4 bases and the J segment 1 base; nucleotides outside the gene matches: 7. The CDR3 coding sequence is TGTGCCAGCAGCATCGGACTAGCGGGATTCGGCACAGATACGCAGTATTTT. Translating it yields CASSIGLAGFGTDTQYF. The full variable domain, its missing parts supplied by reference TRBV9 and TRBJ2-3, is DSGVTQTPKHLITATGQRVTLRCSPRSGDLSVYWYQQSLDQGLQFLIQYYNGEERAKGNILERFSAQQFPDLHSELNLSSLELGDSALYFCASSIGLAGFGTDTQYFGPGTRLTVL.

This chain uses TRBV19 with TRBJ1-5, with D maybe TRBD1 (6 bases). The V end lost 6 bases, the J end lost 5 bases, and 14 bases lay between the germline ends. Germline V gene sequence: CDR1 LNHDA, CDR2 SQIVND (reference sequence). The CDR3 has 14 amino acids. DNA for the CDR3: TGTGCCAGTAGACTTACGGGGGGCCATCAGCCCCAGCATTTT. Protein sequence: CASRLTGGHQPQHF.

The CDR3 sequence: CASSAPSRGIYEQYF. As DNA, the CDR3 is TGTGCCAGCAGTGCCCCCAGTAGGGGGATCTACGAGCAGTACTTC. J is TRBJ2-7 and V is TRBV25-1; perhaps TRBD1 as D (6 bases). The CDR3 covers 15 residues. The germline gives CDR1 MGHDK, CDR2 SYGVNS. V was pared by 4 bases and J by 3 bases, with 16 bases between.

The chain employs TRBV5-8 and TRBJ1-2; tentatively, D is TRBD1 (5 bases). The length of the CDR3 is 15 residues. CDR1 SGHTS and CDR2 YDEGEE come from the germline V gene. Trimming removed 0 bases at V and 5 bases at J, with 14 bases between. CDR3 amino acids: CASSLEAGGIYGYTF. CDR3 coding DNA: TGTGCCAGCAGCTTGGAGGCTGGGGGAATTTATGGCTACACCTTC.

The CDR3 sequence is CASSLGVLGQTGELFF. DNA of the CDR3: TGTGCCAGCAGCTTAGGGGTCTTGGGACAGACCGGGGAGCTGTTTTTT. V and J are TRBV11-2 and TRBJ2-2; 7 nucleotides match TRBD1. V shed 1 base and J 5 bases; nucleotides not matched to a gene: 7. CDR1 SGHAT and CDR2 FQNNGV come from the germline V gene. The length of the CDR3 is 16 residues. The entire variable domain, with the rest obtained from reference TRBV11-2 and TRBJ2-2, is as follows: EAGVAQSPRYKIIEKRQSVAFWCNPISGHATLYWYQQILGQGPKLLIQFQNNGVVDDSQLPKDRFSAERLKGVDSTLKIQPAKLEDSAVYLCASSLGVLGQTGELFFGEGSRLTVL.

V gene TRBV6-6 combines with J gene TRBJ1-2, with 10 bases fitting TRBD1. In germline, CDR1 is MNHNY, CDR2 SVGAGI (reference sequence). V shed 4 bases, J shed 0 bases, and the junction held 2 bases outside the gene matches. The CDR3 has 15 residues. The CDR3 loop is CASSSGQGANYGYTF. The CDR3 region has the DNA TGTGCCAGCAGTTCCGGACAGGGGGCTAACTATGGCTACACCTTC.

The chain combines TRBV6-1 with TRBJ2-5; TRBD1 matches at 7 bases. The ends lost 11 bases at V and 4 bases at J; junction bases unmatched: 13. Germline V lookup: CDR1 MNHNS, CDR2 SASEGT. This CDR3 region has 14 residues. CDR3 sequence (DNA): TGTGCCTCCCAGAGCTACAGGGGAAGAGAGACCCAGTACTTC. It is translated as CASQSYRGRETQYF.